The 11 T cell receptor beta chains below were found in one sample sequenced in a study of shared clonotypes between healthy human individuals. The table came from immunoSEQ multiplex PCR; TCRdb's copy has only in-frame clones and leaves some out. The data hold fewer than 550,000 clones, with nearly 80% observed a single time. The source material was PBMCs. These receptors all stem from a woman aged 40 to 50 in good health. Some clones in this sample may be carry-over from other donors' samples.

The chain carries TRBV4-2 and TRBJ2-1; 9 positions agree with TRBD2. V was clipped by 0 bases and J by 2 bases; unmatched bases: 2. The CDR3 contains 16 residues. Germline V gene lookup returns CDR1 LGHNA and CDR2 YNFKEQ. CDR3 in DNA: TGTGCCAGCAGCCAAGAATGGACTAGCGCCTACAATGAGCAGTTCTTC. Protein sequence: CASSQEWTSAYNEQFF.

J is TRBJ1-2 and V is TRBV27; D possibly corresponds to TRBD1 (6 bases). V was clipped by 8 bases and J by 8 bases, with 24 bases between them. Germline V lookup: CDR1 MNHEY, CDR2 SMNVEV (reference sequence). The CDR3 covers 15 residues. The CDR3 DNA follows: TGTGCCAGCTCTCGCCGAGAGACAGGAGGTGGCGGCTACACCTTC. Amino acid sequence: CASSRRETGGGGYTF.

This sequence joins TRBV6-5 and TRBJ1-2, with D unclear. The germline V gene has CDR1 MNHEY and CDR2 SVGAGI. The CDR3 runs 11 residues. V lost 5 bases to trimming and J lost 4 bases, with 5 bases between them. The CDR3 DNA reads TGTGCCAGCAGTGGGCGCTATGGCTACACCTTC. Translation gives CASSGRYGYTF.

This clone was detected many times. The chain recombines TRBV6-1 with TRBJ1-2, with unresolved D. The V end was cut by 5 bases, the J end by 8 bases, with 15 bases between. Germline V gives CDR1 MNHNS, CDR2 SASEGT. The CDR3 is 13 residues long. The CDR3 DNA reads TGTGCCAGCAGTTTACGTCCTACCTCGGGCTACACCTTC. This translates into CASSLRPTSGYTF.

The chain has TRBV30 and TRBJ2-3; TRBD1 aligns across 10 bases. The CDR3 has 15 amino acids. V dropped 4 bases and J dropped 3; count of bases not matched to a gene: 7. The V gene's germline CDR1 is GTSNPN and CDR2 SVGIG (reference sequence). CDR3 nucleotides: TGTGCCTGGAACCCCGGGACAGGGGAGACAGATACGCAGTATTTT. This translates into CAWNPGTGETDTQYF.

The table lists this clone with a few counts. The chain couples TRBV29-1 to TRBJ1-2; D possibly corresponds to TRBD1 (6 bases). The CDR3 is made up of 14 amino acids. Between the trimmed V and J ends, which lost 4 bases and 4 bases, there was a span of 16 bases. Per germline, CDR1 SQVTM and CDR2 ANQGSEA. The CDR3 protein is CSVGGQQRVYGYTF. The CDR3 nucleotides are TGCAGCGTTGGGGGGCAGCAAAGGGTCTATGGCTACACCTTC.

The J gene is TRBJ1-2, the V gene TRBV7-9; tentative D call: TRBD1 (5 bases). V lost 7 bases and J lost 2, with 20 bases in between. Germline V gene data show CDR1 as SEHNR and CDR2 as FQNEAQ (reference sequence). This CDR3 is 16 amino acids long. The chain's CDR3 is CASIVLKDGQNYGYTF. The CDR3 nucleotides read TGTGCCAGCATCGTCCTTAAGGACGGACAAAACTATGGCTACACCTTC.

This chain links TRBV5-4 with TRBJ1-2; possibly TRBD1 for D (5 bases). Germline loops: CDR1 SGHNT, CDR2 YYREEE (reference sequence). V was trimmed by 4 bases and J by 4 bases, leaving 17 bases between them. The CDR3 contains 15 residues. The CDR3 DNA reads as TGTGCCAGCAGCACCCGTGCAGGGCCAACCTATGGCTACACCTTC. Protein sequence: CASSTRAGPTYGYTF. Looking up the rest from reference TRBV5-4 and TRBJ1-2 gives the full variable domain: ETGVTQSPTHLIKTRGQQVTLRCSSQSGHNTVSWYQQALGQGPQFIFQYYREEENGRGNFPPRFSGLQFPNYSSELNVNALELDDSALYLCASSTRAGPTYGYTFGSGTRLTVV.

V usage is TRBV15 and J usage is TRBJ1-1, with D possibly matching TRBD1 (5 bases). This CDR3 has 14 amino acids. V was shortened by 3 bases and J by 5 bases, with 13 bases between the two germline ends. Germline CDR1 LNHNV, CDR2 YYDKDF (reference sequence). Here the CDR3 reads CATSSPGEGTEAFF. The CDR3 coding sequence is TGTGCCACCAGCAGTCCCGGGGAGGGGACTGAAGCTTTCTTT.

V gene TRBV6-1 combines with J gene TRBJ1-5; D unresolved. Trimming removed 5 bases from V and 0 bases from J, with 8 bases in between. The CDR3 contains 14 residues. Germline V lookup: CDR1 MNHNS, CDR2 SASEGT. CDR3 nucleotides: TGTGCCAGCAGTAAAGAATATAGCAATCAGCCCCAGCATTTT. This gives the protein CASSKEYSNQPQHF.

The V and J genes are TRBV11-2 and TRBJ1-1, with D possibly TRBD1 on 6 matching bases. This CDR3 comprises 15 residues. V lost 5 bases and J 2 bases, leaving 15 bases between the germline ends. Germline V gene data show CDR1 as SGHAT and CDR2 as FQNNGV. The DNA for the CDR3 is TGTGCCAGCAGCCATAAAGGGGGATCAAACACTGAAGCTTTCTTT. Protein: CASSHKGGSNTEAFF. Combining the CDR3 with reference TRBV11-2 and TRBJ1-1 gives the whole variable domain EAGVAQSPRYKIIEKRQSVAFWCNPISGHATLYWYQQILGQGPKLLIQFQNNGVVDDSQLPKDRFSAERLKGVDSTLKIQPAKLEDSAVYLCASSHKGGSNTEAFFGQGTRLTVV.